Following are 27 T cell receptor beta chains from one sample sequenced in a study of shared clonotypes between healthy human individuals. Profiled with immunoSEQ multiplex PCR; TCRdb holds only in-frame clones, not every one. The repertoire holds about 470,000 clones, with around 75% as singletons. The specimen was PBMCs. These receptors were taken from a woman in her thirties or forties in good health. Some clones in this sample may be carry-over from other donors' samples.

Notes on this clone: The same CDR3 can be traced to other DNA sequences in this sample. Written as DNA, the CDR3 is TGTGCCAGCTCACCTTCCGGGGGGACCGATACGCAGTATTTT. This encodes CASSPSGGTDTQYF. The V gene is TRBV18, the J gene TRBJ2-3; 7 bases match TRBD2. The ends lost 3 bases at V and 6 bases at J; junction bases unmatched: 6. This CDR3 has 14 residues. CDR1 and CDR2 from the germline V gene are KGHSH and LQKENI.

Concerning this clone itself: Other DNA sequences in the same sample also yield this CDR3. The chain carries TRBV28 and TRBJ2-3; D ambiguous. This CDR3 is built from 12 residues. The germline gives CDR1 MDHEN, CDR2 SYDVKM. V was clipped by 8 bases and J by 2 bases, with 8 bases between them. The CDR3 DNA reads as TGTGCCAGCTCGGCACCCACAGATACGCAGTATTTT. Its protein is CASSAPTDTQYF.

CDR3 region: CTSSLEGQGVQNSPLHF. CDR3 bases: TGCACCAGCAGCCTTGAGGGACAGGGGGTGCAGAATTCACCCCTCCACTTT. The rearrangement joins TRBV1 to TRBJ1-6; the table's D call, TRBD1, has no DNA check behind it. TRBV1 is marked as a pseudogene. This CDR3 spans 17 amino acids.

This chain connects TRBV11-2 to TRBJ2-1, with 9 bases aligning to TRBD2. This CDR3 is 15 amino acids long. The germline V gene encodes CDR1 SGHAT and CDR2 FQNNGV. Germline trimming cut 1 base from V and 7 bases from J; bases unmatched to any gene: 5. The CDR3 nucleotides read TGTGCCAGCAGCTTAGTAGGTCTAGCGGGGAATGAGCAGTTCTTC. Protein: CASSLVGLAGNEQFF. Based on the CDR3 plus reference TRBV11-2 and TRBJ2-1, the full variable domain is EAGVAQSPRYKIIEKRQSVAFWCNPISGHATLYWYQQILGQGPKLLIQFQNNGVVDDSQLPKDRFSAERLKGVDSTLKIQPAKLEDSAVYLCASSLVGLAGNEQFFGPGTRLTVL.

The J gene is TRBJ2-2, the V gene TRBV7-2; D may be TRBD1 or TRBD2 (5 bases each). Germline assignment: CDR1 SGHTA and CDR2 FQGNSA. The CDR3 has 17 residues. The germline V and J ends were trimmed by 1 base and 5 bases, with 17 bases remaining between them. The CDR3 DNA reads TGTGCCAGCAGCTTAGAGCGGTCAGGGATATTTACCGGGGAGCTGTTTTTT. It translates to CASSLERSGIFTGELFF.

The gene calls are TRBV11-1 and TRBJ2-2; maybe TRBD2 (5 bases). The CDR3 is 16 amino acids. Trimming took 1 base from V and 3 from J, leaving 12 bases between them. The V gene's germline CDR1 is SGHAT and CDR2 FQDESV (reference sequence). CDR3 coding DNA: TGTGCCAGCAGCTTAGTACGGGGTTCGGACACCGGGGAGCTGTTTTTT. Amino acid sequence: CASSLVRGSDTGELFF.

Turning to this clone: Since a far larger clone is one base different, this is likely a read error. This chain links TRBV2 with TRBJ2-2, with 13 bases aligning to TRBD2. CDR3 length: 15 residues. Looked up from germline, CDR1 is SNHLY and CDR2 is FYNNEI. With 6 bases clipped from V and 4 bases from J, the junction kept 2 bases outside the gene matches. This CDR3 reads CASSWTSGSTGELFF. The CDR3 bases are TGTGCCAGCAGCTGGACTAGCGGGAGCACCGGGGAGCTGTTTTTT.

The V gene is TRBV19, the J gene TRBJ2-1, with 16 bases matching TRBD2. The J segment lost 6 bases and the V segment lost 8 bases, leaving 10 bases of the junction unmatched. Germline assignment: CDR1 LNHDA and CDR2 SQIVND (reference sequence). This CDR3 contains 17 residues. CDR3 in DNA: TGTGCCAGTGGGACTAGCGGGAGGGCGGGAATGGGCAATGAGCAGTTCTTC. The encoded protein is CASGTSGRAGMGNEQFF.

This chain connects TRBV19 to TRBJ2-7; 10 bases fit TRBD2. V was clipped by 3 bases and J by 4 bases; unmatched bases: 9. The germline V gene has CDR1 LNHDA and CDR2 SQIVND (reference sequence). This CDR3 is 16 amino acids long. The CDR3 nucleotides are TGTGCCAGTAGTATCCGACTAGCGGGTTCGAGGTACGAGCAGTACTTC. It translates to CASSIRLAGSRYEQYF.

This clone has a single count. The sample has other DNA sequences that encode this CDR3 too. The CDR3 loop is CASSREGGEQYF. The CDR3 coding sequence is TGTGCCAGCAGCAGAGAAGGGGGAGAGCAGTACTTC. The gene calls are TRBV14 and TRBJ2-7, with a weak D call TRBD1 (6 bases). V lost 5 bases and J 7 bases, leaving 12 bases between the germline ends. The CDR3 is made up of 12 amino acids. Germline CDR1 reads SGHDN; CDR2 reads FVKESK.

The V and J genes are TRBV6-6 and TRBJ1-5, with D unclear. V dropped 2 bases and J dropped 4 bases, with 12 bases sitting between them. This CDR3 has 15 amino acids. The germline V gene has CDR1 MNHNY and CDR2 SVGAGI (reference sequence). This CDR3 reads CASSYTLGSNQPQHF. The CDR3 nucleotides are TGTGCCAGCAGTTACACTCTGGGATCAAATCAGCCCCAGCATTTT.

This clone was detected only once. The J gene is TRBJ2-1, the V gene TRBV7-6, with D maybe TRBD1 (7 bases). CDR1 SGHVS and CDR2 FNYEAQ come from the germline V gene. The germline V and J ends were trimmed by 1 base and 9 bases, with 19 bases remaining between them. The CDR3 totals 16 residues. The CDR3, as DNA: TGTGCCAGCAGCTTAGTGGAGGGGGCGAGTGGAGGTGAGCAGTTCTTC. Translating it yields CASSLVEGASGGEQFF. The variable domain in full, with the rest retrieved from reference TRBV7-6 and TRBJ2-1, is GAGVSQSPRYKVTKRGQDVALRCDPISGHVSLYWYRQALGQGPEFLTYFNYEAQQDKSGLPNDRFSAERPEGSISTLTIQRTEQRDSAMYRCASSLVEGASGGEQFFGPGTRLTVL.

Concerning this clone itself: The sample has other DNA sequences that encode this CDR3 too. This chain connects TRBV28 to TRBJ2-1; TRBD2 aligns across 7 bases. The CDR3 is made up of 14 amino acids. The V and J ends lost 5 bases and 4 bases, in that order; junction bases with no gene match: 5. Germline lookup yields CDR1 MDHEN and CDR2 SYDVKM. The DNA of the CDR3 is TGTGCCAGCAGTAGGTTAGCGGGTTACAATGAGCAGTTCTTC. Translation: CASSRLAGYNEQFF.

The chain carries TRBV28 and TRBJ2-7; D not resolved. V was pared by 2 bases and J by 2 bases, with 7 bases between. The CDR3 is 13 residues long. Germline CDR1 reads MDHEN; CDR2 reads SYDVKM. The DNA of the CDR3 is TGTGCCAGCAGTTTAGTCTCCACCTACGAGCAGTACTTC. This encodes CASSLVSTYEQYF.

The CDR3 sequence: CASSRRWAGASDEQFF. DNA for the CDR3: TGTGCCAGCAGCCGGAGGTGGGCGGGAGCCTCGGATGAGCAGTTCTTC. This sequence joins TRBV5-4 and TRBJ2-1, with TRBD2 identical over 7 bases. Trimming removed 4 bases from V and 8 bases from J; junction bases left unmatched: 15. This CDR3 is built from 16 residues. Germline V gene sequence: CDR1 SGHNT, CDR2 YYREEE (reference sequence).

This rearrangement joins TRBV7-3 to TRBJ2-5; 7 bases are shared with TRBD2. The CDR3 has 14 residues. In germline, CDR1 is SGHTA, CDR2 FQGTGA. With 5 bases clipped from V and 2 bases from J, the junction kept 5 bases outside the gene matches. The CDR3 loop reads CASSRDYQQETQYF. The CDR3 DNA is TGTGCCAGCAGCAGGGACTACCAGCAAGAGACCCAGTACTTC.

V and J are TRBV13 and TRBJ2-7, with D perhaps TRBD1 or TRBD2 (5 bases each). CDR3 size: 12 residues. The V end lost 5 bases, the J end lost 6 bases, and 11 bases lay between the germline ends. Germline CDR1 reads PRHDT; CDR2 reads FYEKMQ (reference sequence). CDR3 DNA: TGTGCCAGCAGCCCCGGGACCGGCGAGCAGTACTTC. It encodes CASSPGTGEQYF.

This chain joins TRBV6-6 and TRBJ1-3; weak D call: TRBD1 (5 bases). V was pared by 5 bases and J by 0 bases, with 14 bases between. From germline, CDR1 is MNHNY and CDR2 SVGAGI (reference sequence). The CDR3 totals 16 residues. CDR3 sequence reads: CASSTAGTVSGNTIYF. The CDR3 DNA is TGTGCCAGCAGTACAGCCGGGACGGTCTCTGGAAACACCATATATTTT.

V and J are TRBV9 and TRBJ2-3; 13 nucleotides match TRBD2. This CDR3 spans 17 amino acids. With 2 bases clipped from V and 0 bases from J, the junction kept 3 bases outside the gene matches. From germline, CDR1 is SGDLS and CDR2 YYNGEE. The DNA for the CDR3 is TGTGCCAGCAGCGTGACACTAGCGGGAGGGAGCACAGATACGCAGTATTTT. This translates into CASSVTLAGGSTDTQYF.

V usage is TRBV27 and J usage is TRBJ1-2; 7 nucleotides agree with TRBD1. In germline, CDR1 is MNHEY, CDR2 SMNVEV (reference sequence). V gave up 2 bases and J gave up 4 bases; unmatched junction bases: 1. CDR3 length equals 13 residues. The DNA of the CDR3 is TGTGCCAGCAGTTTACGACAGGGCTATGGCTACACCTTC. Protein: CASSLRQGYGYTF.

The table lists this clone with many counts. J is TRBJ1-3 and V is TRBV5-1; no definite D call. Trimming pared 6 bases from V and 4 bases from J, leaving 17 bases between. Germline lookup yields CDR1 SGHRS and CDR2 YFSETQ. The CDR3 loop spans 15 amino acids. The CDR3 coding sequence is TGCGCCAGCACCCTTTGGGGAGGTTACGGAAACACCATATATTTT. This encodes CASTLWGGYGNTIYF.

This chain links TRBV7-2 with TRBJ1-5; D call uncertain. Germline assignment: CDR1 SGHTA and CDR2 FQGNSA. V was shortened by 1 base and J by 0 bases, with 10 bases between the two germline ends. The CDR3 runs 16 residues. As DNA, the CDR3 is TGTGCCAGCAGCTTAGGAGGTCATCTTAGCAATCAGCCCCAGCATTTT. It translates to CASSLGGHLSNQPQHF.

The rearrangement joins TRBV7-3 to TRBJ1-2, with TRBD1 matching over 8 bases. V was clipped by 3 bases and J by 8 bases; unmatched bases: 11. Germline V CDR1 and CDR2: SGHTA, FQGTGA. The CDR3 covers 15 residues. The CDR3 sequence: CASSLGPDRGGGYTF. The CDR3 DNA follows: TGTGCCAGCAGCTTGGGACCAGACAGGGGAGGAGGCTACACCTTC.

The rearrangement joins TRBV6-4 to TRBJ2-1, with D tentatively TRBD1 (7 bases). Trimming cost V 6 bases and J 8 bases, with 17 bases left between them. Germline assignment: CDR1 MRHNA and CDR2 SNTAGT. This CDR3 has 14 amino acids. This CDR3 reads CASSPNTGEDEQFF. The CDR3 nucleotides are TGTGCCAGCAGCCCCAACACAGGGGAGGATGAGCAGTTCTTC.

This sequence joins TRBV25-1 and TRBJ2-7; perhaps TRBD1 as D (6 bases). V lost 4 bases, J lost 2 bases, and 9 bases lay in between. The CDR3 extends over 13 amino acids. Germline CDR1 reads MGHDK; CDR2 reads SYGVNS. Here the CDR3 reads CASSVGHPYEQYF. DNA of the CDR3: TGTGCCAGCAGTGTGGGACACCCCTACGAGCAGTACTTC.

The rearrangement uses TRBV25-1 and TRBJ1-1; TRBD1 matches at 7 bases. In germline, CDR1 is MGHDK, CDR2 SYGVNS. V was clipped by 2 bases and J by 0 bases; unmatched bases: 9. The CDR3 totals 17 residues. This CDR3 is CASSEGTGVGMNTEAFF. CDR3 DNA: TGTGCCAGCAGTGAAGGAACAGGGGTCGGAATGAACACTGAAGCTTTCTTT. Together with reference TRBV25-1 and TRBJ1-1, the CDR3 gives the full variable domain: EADIYQTPRYLVIGTGKKITLECSQTMGHDKMYWYQQDPGMELHLIHYSYGVNSTEKGDLSSESTVSRIRTEHFPLTLESARPSHTSQYLCASSEGTGVGMNTEAFFGQGTRLTVV.

This clone has just one count. This rearrangement joins TRBV15 to TRBJ1-5, with unresolved D. V dropped 0 bases and J dropped 3 bases, with 12 bases sitting between them. Germline loops: CDR1 LNHNV, CDR2 YYDKDF (reference sequence). This CDR3 has 16 residues. CDR3 nucleotide sequence: TGTGCCACCAGCAGAGATCTAAGCAGGCCCAATCAGCCCCAGCATTTT. The encoded protein is CATSRDLSRPNQPQHF.